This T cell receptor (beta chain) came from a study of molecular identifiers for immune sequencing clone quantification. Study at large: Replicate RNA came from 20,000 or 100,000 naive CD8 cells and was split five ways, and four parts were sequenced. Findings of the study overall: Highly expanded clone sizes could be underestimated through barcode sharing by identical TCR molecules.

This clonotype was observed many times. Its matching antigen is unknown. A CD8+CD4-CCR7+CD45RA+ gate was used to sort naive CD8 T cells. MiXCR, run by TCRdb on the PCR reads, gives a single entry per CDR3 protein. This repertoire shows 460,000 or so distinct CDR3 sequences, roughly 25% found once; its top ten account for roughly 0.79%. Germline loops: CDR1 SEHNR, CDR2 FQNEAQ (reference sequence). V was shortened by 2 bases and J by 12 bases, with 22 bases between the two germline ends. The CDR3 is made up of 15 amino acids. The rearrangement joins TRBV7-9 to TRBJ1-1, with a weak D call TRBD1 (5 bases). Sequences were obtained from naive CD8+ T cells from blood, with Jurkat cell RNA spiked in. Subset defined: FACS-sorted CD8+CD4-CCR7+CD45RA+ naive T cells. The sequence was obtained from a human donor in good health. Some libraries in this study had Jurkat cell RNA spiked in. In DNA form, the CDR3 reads TGTGCCAGCAGCTTACCAAACTGGGACCCGAGGGGTACTTTCTTT. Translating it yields CASSLPNWDPRGTFF.